This TCR beta chain was sequenced during a study of T cell responses to AZD1222 COVID-19 vaccine. The V and J ends lost 5 bases and 5 bases, in that order; junction bases with no gene match: 8. This CDR3 region has 14 residues. Germline V gene data show CDR1 as MNHEY and CDR2 as SVGEGT. General study findings and limits: Vaccine-related CD4 TCRs covered spike, predominating at 160-218 and 743-854.

As to this clone: Its specificity is unknown.

The table came from immunoSEQ multiplex PCR; TCRdb's copy has only in-frame clones and leaves some out. The sample lists about 120,000 clones, 92% occurring once. The starting material was peripheral blood, obtained on day 0 of AZD1222 vaccination. The sequence derives from an adult in good health. The gene calls are TRBV6-2 or TRBV6-3 and TRBJ1-1; 7 positions agree with TRBD1. CDR3 nucleotide sequence: TGTGCCAGCAGTCGCCCGGGACAGACTACTGAAGCTTTCTTT. This codes for CASSRPGQTTEAFF.